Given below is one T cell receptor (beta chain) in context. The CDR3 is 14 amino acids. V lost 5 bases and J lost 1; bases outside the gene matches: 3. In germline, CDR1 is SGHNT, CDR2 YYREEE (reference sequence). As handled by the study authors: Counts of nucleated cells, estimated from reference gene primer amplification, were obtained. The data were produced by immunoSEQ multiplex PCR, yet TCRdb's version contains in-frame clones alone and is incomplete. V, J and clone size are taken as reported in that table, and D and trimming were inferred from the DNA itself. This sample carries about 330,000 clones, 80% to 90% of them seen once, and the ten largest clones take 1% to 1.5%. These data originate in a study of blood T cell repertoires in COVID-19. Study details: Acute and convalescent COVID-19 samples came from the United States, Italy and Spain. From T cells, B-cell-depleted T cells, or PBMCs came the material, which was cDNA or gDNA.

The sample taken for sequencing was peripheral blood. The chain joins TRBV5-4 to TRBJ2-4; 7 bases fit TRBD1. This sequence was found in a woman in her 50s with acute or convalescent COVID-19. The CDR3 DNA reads TGTGCCAGCAGACCACAGGGGGCCAAAAACATTCAGTACTTC. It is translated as CASRPQGAKNIQYF.